The 23 T cell receptor beta chains below were found in one sample sequenced in a study of identical twins (dated by TCRdb to the mid-2010s). The library relied on 5' RACE. The instrument was an Illumina HiSeq 2000. Using fastp at Q25 and MiXCR, TCRdb reprocessed the public reads and kept productive beta chains. Rows are unified per CDR3 protein, each entry keeping the most common DNA and genes. This sample gives 690,000 or so distinct CDR3 sequences in total; over 8.5% of them show up just once. Together, the top ten hold about 0.98% of the sample. These data were likewise used in another study, on yellow fever vaccine responses in identical twins.

Material for sequencing was PBMCs. These receptors were obtained from a woman aged 18-30 years in good health.

This clonotype showed up just a few times. CDR3 protein: CATSSDGFEQFF. In DNA form, the CDR3 reads TGTGCCACCTCCAGTGATGGTTTTGAGCAGTTCTTC. The chain uses TRBV24-1 and TRBJ2-1; D ambiguous. The CDR3 spans 12 residues. Between the trimmed V and J ends, which lost 9 bases and 9 bases, there was a span of 14 bases. CDR1 and CDR2 from the germline V gene are KGHDR and SFDVKD.

The genes are TRBV6-2 or TRBV6-3 and TRBJ2-3, with TRBD2 matching 8 bases. Trimming cost V 3 bases and J 4 bases; bases outside gene matches: 9. The CDR3 extends over 16 amino acids. Germline V gene data show CDR1 as MNHEY and CDR2 as SVGEGT. The CDR3 DNA reads TGTGCCAGCAGTTATCACCAGCGGGAGCCCCCAGATACGCAGTATTTT. This gives the protein CASSYHQREPPDTQYF.

This clonotype was seen ten or more times. The chain joins TRBV20-1 to TRBJ2-1; D ambiguous. Deletions cut 0 bases from V and 3 bases from J, with 15 bases between. CDR3 size: 16 residues. Germline lookup yields CDR1 DFQATT and CDR2 SNEGSKA (reference sequence). Written as DNA, the CDR3 is TGCAGTGCTAGAGATCCGAGCACAGCGATCTACAATGAGCAGTTCTTC. Amino acid sequence: CSARDPSTAIYNEQFF.

The rearrangement links TRBV4-2 to TRBJ2-2, with D unclear. Per germline, CDR1 LGHNA and CDR2 YNFKEQ. Trimming cost V 0 bases and J 4 bases, with 6 bases left between them. The CDR3 covers 14 residues. As DNA, the CDR3 is TGTGCCAGCAGCCAAGACAGAGCCACCGGGGAGCTGTTTTTT. As protein: CASSQDRATGELFF.

V and J are TRBV11-2 and TRBJ2-3, with a possible D match to TRBD1 (5 bases). Trimming left V 2 bases short and J 2 bases short, with 11 bases between. The CDR3 covers 15 residues. Germline V gene sequence: CDR1 SGHAT, CDR2 FQNNGV. The CDR3 region is CASSLKGLYTDTQYF. The CDR3 nucleotides read TGTGCCAGCAGCTTAAAGGGGTTGTACACAGATACGCAGTATTTT.

In the case of this clonotype: A read error may be the cause here, since a much bigger clone is one base away. The chain joins TRBV12-3 or TRBV12-4 to TRBJ2-7; TRBD1 agrees at 7 bases. CDR3 length equals 14 residues. The CDR3, as DNA: TGTGCCAGCAGTTTCCGGACAGGCGTCTACAAGCAGTACTTC. It yields the protein CASSFRTGVYKQYF.

Many counts were recorded for this clonotype. The V and J genes are TRBV6-1 and TRBJ1-2, with TRBD1 as a possible D gene (5 bases). There are 15 residues in the CDR3. In germline, CDR1 is MNHNS, CDR2 SASEGT. With 6 bases removed from V and 0 bases from J, the gap between germline ends came to 14 bases. CDR3 residues: CASSPGGGSNYGYTF. CDR3 sequence (DNA): TGTGCCAGCAGCCCCGGGGGGGGTTCTAACTATGGCTACACCTTC.

The chain joins TRBV4-2 to TRBJ2-7; 7 nucleotides match TRBD1. The germline gives CDR1 LGHNA, CDR2 YNFKEQ. CDR3 length: 17 residues. The junction had 13 bases not matched to a gene; V was cut back by 0 bases and J by 5 bases. CDR3 in DNA: TGTGCCAGCAGCCAAGATTTGGGTGGGGTACAGGGGAACGAGCAGTACTTC. This gives the protein CASSQDLGGVQGNEQYF.

This clonotype has a count of ten or more. This chain joins TRBV5-1 and TRBJ2-5; 7 nucleotides match TRBD2. The CDR3 has 15 residues. Trimming at V came to 4 bases and at J to 2 bases, leaving 8 bases not matched to a gene. CDR1 is SGHRS, CDR2 YFSETQ, per germline. CDR3 residues: CASSPGSGGQETQYF. The CDR3 bases are TGCGCCAGCAGCCCTGGATCGGGGGGTCAAGAGACCCAGTACTTC. Based on the CDR3 plus reference TRBV5-1 and TRBJ2-5, the full variable domain is KAGVTQTPRYLIKTRGQQVTLSCSPISGHRSVSWYQQTPGQGLQFLFEYFSETQRNKGNFPGRFSGRQFSNSRSEMNVSTLELGDSALYLCASSPGSGGQETQYFGPGTRLLVL.

At least ten counts were recorded for this clonotype. This chain connects TRBV24-1 to TRBJ2-1, with 9 bases identical to TRBD2. The ends lost 5 bases at V and 5 bases at J; junction bases unmatched: 6. Per germline, CDR1 KGHDR and CDR2 SFDVKD. The CDR3 extends over 15 amino acids. Here the CDR3 reads CATSGGLALNNEQFF. For the CDR3, the DNA is TGTGCCACCAGTGGAGGACTAGCGTTAAACAATGAGCAGTTCTTC.

This chain links TRBV5-4 with TRBJ2-7; D possibly uses TRBD1 or TRBD2 (6 bases each). The CDR3 is 13 amino acids. Looked up from germline, CDR1 is SGHNT and CDR2 is YYREEE (reference sequence). V was shortened by 4 bases and J by 5 bases, with 13 bases between the two germline ends. The CDR3 loop is CASSPGGANEQYF. The CDR3 DNA reads TGTGCCAGCAGCCCCGGGGGCGCCAACGAGCAGTACTTC.

This clonotype occurred many times. V usage is TRBV4-3 and J usage is TRBJ2-7; 11 positions agree with TRBD2. Germline lookup yields CDR1 LGHNA and CDR2 YSLEER. There are 16 residues in the CDR3. V dropped 0 bases and J dropped 8; count of bases not matched to a gene: 9. In nucleotides, the CDR3 is TGCGCCAGCAGCCAAGATCGTACTAGCGGGAGCGGGAAGCAGTACTTC. Encoded protein: CASSQDRTSGSGKQYF.

This clonotype was recorded a few times. The rearrangement links TRBV6-1 to TRBJ2-2; weak D call: TRBD2 (6 bases). Trimming removed 8 bases from V and 0 bases from J, with 16 bases in between. The V gene's germline CDR1 is MNHNS and CDR2 SASEGT. The CDR3 spans 16 residues. The CDR3 loop reads CASSPHSGANTGELFF. DNA of the CDR3: TGTGCCAGCTCTCCACATAGCGGAGCGAACACCGGGGAGCTGTTTTTT.

This clonotype has ten or more counts. V is TRBV7-6 and J is TRBJ2-2; 7 bases line up with TRBD1. The V gene's germline CDR1 is SGHVS and CDR2 FNYEAQ. V dropped 5 bases and J dropped 7; count of bases not matched to a gene: 10. The CDR3 extends over 15 amino acids. CDR3 region: CASSQKTGSIGELFF. CDR3 DNA: TGTGCCAGCAGCCAAAAGACAGGGTCGATCGGGGAGCTGTTTTTT.

This clonotype was observed a few times. The rearrangement joins TRBV12-3 or TRBV12-4 to TRBJ2-7, with 8 bases lining up with TRBD1. The CDR3 is 18 amino acids. V dropped 1 base and J dropped 0; count of bases not matched to a gene: 11. CDR3 nucleotides: TGTGCCAGCAGTTTAGGGGCAATCAGGGGGCCCCTCTCCTACGAGCAGTACTTC. Its protein product is CASSLGAIRGPLSYEQYF.

The chain combines TRBV30 with TRBJ2-1; D call uncertain. The CDR3 sequence is 16 residues long. The ends were cut back, 2 bases at V and 0 bases at J, with 14 bases in the middle. The germline CDR1 and CDR2 sequences are GTSNPN and SVGIG (reference sequence). The CDR3 here is CAWSPLITHSYNEQFF. The DNA for the CDR3 is TGTGCCTGGAGTCCGCTTATCACCCACTCCTACAATGAGCAGTTCTTC. Full variable domain (missing parts from reference TRBV30 and TRBJ2-1): SQTIHQWPATLVQPVGSPLSLECTVEGTSNPNLYWYRQAAGRGLQLLFYSVGIGQISSEVPQNLSASRPQDRQFILSSKKLLLSDSGFYLCAWSPLITHSYNEQFFGPGTRLTVL.

This chain joins TRBV20-1 and TRBJ2-7, with D possibly called TRBD1 or TRBD2 (6 bases each). The V end lost 6 bases, the J end lost 3 bases, and 15 bases lay between the germline ends. Germline V gene sequence: CDR1 DFQATT, CDR2 SNEGSKA (reference sequence). This CDR3 has 13 amino acids. The CDR3 loop reads CSAPSGGLYEQYF. In DNA, the CDR3 is TGCAGTGCCCCGAGTGGGGGGCTCTACGAGCAGTACTTC.

This clonotype was seen a few times. This chain connects TRBV7-9 to TRBJ1-4; D is perhaps TRBD1 (6 bases). This CDR3 has 13 residues. Trimming shortened V by 6 bases and J by 5 bases, and 10 bases separated the two germline ends. Germline V gene lookup returns CDR1 SEHNR and CDR2 FQNEAQ (reference sequence). In DNA form, the CDR3 reads TGTGCCAGCAGGGAACAGGGAAATGAAAAACTGTTTTTT. Its protein product is CASREQGNEKLFF.

The chain joins TRBV6-5 to TRBJ1-2; D is unclear. This CDR3 region has 13 residues. The germline CDR1 and CDR2 sequences are MNHEY and SVGAGI. With 2 bases removed from V and 2 bases from J, the gap between germline ends came to 6 bases. CDR3 sequence (DNA): TGTGCCAGCAGTTACAGGAAAAACTATGGCTACACCTTC. This sequence encodes CASSYRKNYGYTF.

To note about this clonotype: The junction departs from the called germline gene at one end, perhaps through a read error. The chain combines TRBV7-7 with TRBJ2-5; TRBD2 matches at 9 bases. CDR3 size: 15 residues. Germline V gives CDR1 SSHAT, CDR2 FNYEAQ (reference sequence). The CDR3 DNA sequence: TGTGCTAGCAGCTTTGGCGGGGGGGCGGAAGAGACCCAGTACTTC. Amino acid sequence: CASSFGGGAEETQYF.

This clonotype showed up many times. The chain combines TRBV7-2 with TRBJ2-3; 7 bases align to TRBD2. After removal of 6 bases from V and 0 bases from J, the junction contained 6 bases not matched to a gene. The V gene's germline CDR1 is SGHTA and CDR2 FQGNSA. CDR3 length: 15 residues. This CDR3 is CASRYSGGSTDTQYF. DNA of the CDR3: TGTGCCAGCAGATATTCGGGGGGAAGCACAGATACGCAGTATTTT.

The sample holds many counts of this clonotype. The genes are TRBV5-1 and TRBJ2-7; perhaps D is TRBD1 or TRBD2 (5 bases each). Germline V gene lookup returns CDR1 SGHRS and CDR2 YFSETQ. The CDR3 contains 15 residues. V was shortened by 0 bases and J by 0 bases, with 10 bases between the two germline ends. The CDR3 bases are TGCGCCAGCAGCTTGGACGGGGCCAGCTCCTACGAGCAGTACTTC. This codes for CASSLDGASSYEQYF.

The J gene is TRBJ2-7, the V gene TRBV19; D not certain. V was trimmed by 3 bases and J by 0 bases, leaving 9 bases between them. Germline CDR1 reads LNHDA; CDR2 reads SQIVND (reference sequence). This CDR3 has 14 amino acids. The DNA for the CDR3 is TGTGCCAGTAGTATGGCACAGTCCTCCTACGAGCAGTACTTC. Its protein is CASSMAQSSYEQYF.